Each of the 6 T cell receptor beta chains below was sequenced from the same sample in a study of blood T cell repertoires in COVID-19. Assay: immunoSEQ multiplex PCR; the TCRdb copy retains only in-frame clones and omits some. The sample lists some 260,000 clones; approximately 79% were seen once. Sample: PBMCs or T cells enriched from blood (not recorded which). Receptors were obtained from a man aged 25-45 years with acute COVID-19.

The rearrangement uses TRBV5-5 and TRBJ1-4; D possibly corresponds to TRBD1 (6 bases). CDR3 length: 17 amino acids. Germline lookup yields CDR1 SGHKS and CDR2 YYEKEE (reference sequence). V was clipped by 0 bases and J by 4 bases, with 16 bases between them. The CDR3 DNA is TGTGCCAGCAGCTTGGGGGTTTCTGGACAGTATAATGAAAAACTGTTTTTT. Its translation is CASSLGVSGQYNEKLFF.

The rearrangement links TRBV10-1 to TRBJ2-7; 8 bases line up with TRBD1. The CDR3 has 13 residues. Germline V gives CDR1 WNHNN, CDR2 SYGVQD (reference sequence). The J segment lost 2 bases and the V segment lost 6 bases, leaving 3 bases of the junction unmatched. The chain's CDR3 is CASRTGGTYEQYV. The CDR3 coding sequence is TGCGCCAGCAGAACAGGGGGTACCTACGAGCAGTACGTC.

The chain combines TRBV25-1 with TRBJ1-2; 9 bases agree with TRBD1. V was pared by 3 bases and J by 4 bases, with 6 bases of the junction left unmatched. This CDR3 spans 15 amino acids. The V gene's germline CDR1 is MGHDK and CDR2 SYGVNS. The CDR3 bases are TGTGCCAGCAGTGACCAGGGACAGGGTATCTATGGCTACACCTTC. It yields the protein CASSDQGQGIYGYTF.

Note on this clone: The same CDR3 is also encoded by other DNA sequences in this sample. The chain joins TRBV10-1 to TRBJ2-5; TRBD1 aligns across 8 bases. The length of the CDR3 is 13 residues. The germline gives CDR1 WNHNN, CDR2 SYGVQD (reference sequence). V lost 6 bases to trimming and J lost 5 bases; unmatched junction nucleotides: 5. In DNA, the CDR3 is TGCGCCAGCAGCTCAGGGGGCTGGGAGACCCAGTACTTC. As protein: CASSSGGWETQYF.

The chain recombines TRBV28 with TRBJ1-5, with TRBD1 matching 9 bases. The CDR3 runs 18 residues. J gave up 2 bases and V 6 bases, and 14 bases lay outside the gene matches. The germline V gene encodes CDR1 MDHEN and CDR2 SYDVKM. This chain's CDR3 is CASRVPGQGIFGNQPQHF. DNA for the CDR3: TGTGCCAGCAGAGTCCCGGGACAGGGAATTTTTGGCAATCAGCCCCAGCATTTT.

The rearrangement links TRBV7-9 to TRBJ2-5, with 8 bases matching TRBD2. Germline CDR1 and CDR2: SEHNR and FQNEAQ (reference sequence). The CDR3 is 15 residues long. Trimming took 4 bases from V and 0 from J; bases not matched to a gene: 4. CDR3 residues: CASSSRLANQETQYF. The DNA of the CDR3 is TGTGCCAGCAGCTCTAGACTAGCGAACCAAGAGACCCAGTACTTC.